The 8 T cell receptor beta chains presented below share a single source sample, sequenced in a study of cytomegalovirus exposure and HLA in healthy donors. PCR employed 60 Vbeta and 13 Jbeta primers. Clones were read by immunoSEQ multiplex PCR, and TCRdb kept only the in-frame ones, dropping some. The sample holds approximately 150,000 clones; about 80% are singletons and the top ten take about 9.7%. The sequenced sample consisted of PBMCs. The origin of the receptors is a man younger than 35 in good health and CMV-seropositive.

V is TRBV10-3 and J is TRBJ2-2; a weak D match, TRBD1 (6 bases). From germline, CDR1 is ENHRY and CDR2 SYGVKD. The length of the CDR3 is 13 residues. Deletions cut 6 bases from V and 8 bases from J, with 13 bases between. CDR3 protein: CAIRETGLGELFF. In nucleotides, the CDR3 is TGTGCCATCAGGGAAACAGGGCTGGGGGAGCTGTTTTTT.

This clone turned up a few times. The V gene is TRBV25-1, the J gene TRBJ2-2, with 8 bases matching TRBD1. With 3 bases clipped from V and 3 bases from J, the junction kept 0 bases outside the gene matches. CDR1 and CDR2 (germline): MGHDK, SYGVNS. CDR3 length: 14 amino acids. CDR3 residues: CASSEDRDTGELFF. Written as DNA, the CDR3 is TGTGCCAGCAGTGAGGACAGGGACACCGGGGAGCTGTTTTTT.

The chain is built from TRBV19 and TRBJ1-5; D possibly corresponds to TRBD1 (5 bases). The CDR3 is made up of 18 amino acids. V shed 5 bases and J shed 4 bases, with 24 bases lying between them. CDR1 is LNHDA and CDR2 is SQIVND in the germline V gene (reference sequence). This CDR3 reads CASSPTGVIDSPNQPQHF. The CDR3 region has the DNA TGTGCCAGTAGTCCTACGGGGGTTATTGACAGCCCAAATCAGCCCCAGCATTTT. Using reference TRBV19 and TRBJ1-5 for the parts outside the CDR3, the full variable domain is DGGITQSPKYLFRKEGQNVTLSCEQNLNHDAMYWYRQDPGQGLRLIYYSQIVNDFQKGDIAEGYSVSREKKESFPLTVTSAQKNPTAFYLCASSPTGVIDSPNQPQHFGDGTRLSIL.

The chain employs TRBV10-3 and TRBJ1-1, with 7 nucleotides matching TRBD1. Germline V CDR1 and CDR2: ENHRY, SYGVKD. V lost 3 bases to trimming and J lost 1 base; unmatched junction nucleotides: 5. There are 15 residues in the CDR3. CDR3 sequence (DNA): TGTGCCATCAGTGAACAGGGGCCGGCGAACACTGAAGCTTTCTTT. This translates into CAISEQGPANTEAFF.

This clone appeared once. The chain combines TRBV5-4 with TRBJ2-1; 8 bases are shared with TRBD2. The CDR3 loop spans 18 amino acids. J lost 7 bases, V lost 5 bases, and 20 bases had no gene match. Germline assignment: CDR1 SGHNT and CDR2 YYREEE (reference sequence). CDR3: CASRPGTSGGAVGNEQFF. The CDR3 DNA reads as TGTGCCAGCAGACCGGGGACTAGTGGGGGGGCGGTAGGGAATGAGCAGTTCTTC.

This chain uses TRBV6-6 with TRBJ1-5; 7 bases line up with TRBD1. V trimming: 8 bases; J trimming: 0 bases; junction bases outside the gene matches: 10. The CDR3 sequence is 16 residues long. Per the germline V gene, CDR1 is MNHNY and CDR2 is SVGAGI (reference sequence). The CDR3 sequence is CASLGTAGNSNQPQHF. The CDR3 nucleotides read TGTGCCAGCTTGGGGACAGCAGGGAATAGCAATCAGCCCCAGCATTTT.

The CDR3 sequence: CASSLIGTPANYGYTF. The CDR3 DNA follows: TGTGCCAGCAGTTTAATAGGGACACCAGCTAACTATGGCTACACCTTC. The chain combines TRBV27 with TRBJ1-2; a possible D gene is TRBD1 (6 bases). Trimming shortened V by 2 bases and J by 0 bases, and 13 bases separated the two germline ends. The CDR3 sequence is 16 residues long. Germline V lookup: CDR1 MNHEY, CDR2 SMNVEV (reference sequence).

Here the CDR3 reads CASSVNPRAIELAPSGTGELFF. The CDR3 DNA is TGTGCCAGCAGTGTAAATCCCAGAGCAATCGAACTTGCCCCGTCGGGCACCGGGGAGCTGTTTTTT. V usage is TRBV2 and J usage is TRBJ2-2; D gene uncertain. Germline V gene data show CDR1 as SNHLY and CDR2 as FYNNEI. CDR3 length equals 22 residues. V lost 4 bases, J lost 4 bases, and 34 bases lay in between.